These 3 T cell receptor beta chains were all obtained from the same sample, sequenced in a study of blood T cell repertoires in COVID-19. Measured with immunoSEQ multiplex PCR; TCRdb has only the in-frame clones, and not every one. The sample includes approximately 350,000 clones, roughly 80% of them seen just once. The sequenced sample consisted of PBMCs or T cells enriched from blood (not recorded which). These receptor sequences come from a woman between 50 and 59 years old who had recovered from COVID-19.

The rearrangement uses TRBV7-8 and TRBJ1-2; weak D call: TRBD1 (6 bases). V lost 5 bases to trimming and J lost 6 bases, with 13 bases between them. The CDR3 consists of 13 residues. CDR1 SGHVS and CDR2 FQNEAQ come from the germline V gene. DNA for the CDR3: TGTGCCAGCAGCGGACAGAAGCTAGATGGCTACACCTTC. Amino acids: CASSGQKLDGYTF.

V and J are TRBV6-5 and TRBJ2-4; perhaps TRBD1 as D (5 bases). CDR1 and CDR2 (germline): MNHEY, SVGAGI. This CDR3 is 14 amino acids long. V was trimmed by 0 bases and J by 7 bases, leaving 10 bases between them. The CDR3 coding sequence is TGTGCCAGCAGTTACTCGTGGCAGGGTAACATTCAGTACTTC. This sequence encodes CASSYSWQGNIQYF.

This chain connects TRBV6-2 or TRBV6-3 to TRBJ1-2; no reliable D call. Germline loops: CDR1 MNHEY, CDR2 SVGEGT. The CDR3 has 12 amino acids. V was clipped by 5 bases and J by 4 bases, with 8 bases between them. The CDR3 nucleotides are TGTGCCAGCAGTGCACAGCCCTATGGCTACACCTTC. Translating it yields CASSAQPYGYTF.